This T cell receptor (beta chain) derives from a study of cytomegalovirus exposure and HLA in healthy donors. Data came from immunoSEQ multiplex PCR; TCRdb stores just in-frame clones and leaves some out. The data contain a few hundred thousand clones, 86% of them singletons. The donors were part of the approximately 130-subject validation cohort, which stood apart from the roughly 640-subject first cohort. The clonotype originates from a woman under 30 in good health and CMV-seronegative. Sequences were obtained from PBMCs.

CDR3 residues: CASSLMQGNTEAFF. CDR3 bases: TGTGCCAGCAGTTTAATGCAGGGGAACACTGAAGCTTTCTTT. The chain uses TRBV28 and TRBJ1-1; tentatively, D is TRBD1 (5 bases). Trimming pared 2 bases from V and 1 base from J, leaving 8 bases between. Germline lookup yields CDR1 MDHEN and CDR2 SYDVKM. The CDR3 spans 14 residues.